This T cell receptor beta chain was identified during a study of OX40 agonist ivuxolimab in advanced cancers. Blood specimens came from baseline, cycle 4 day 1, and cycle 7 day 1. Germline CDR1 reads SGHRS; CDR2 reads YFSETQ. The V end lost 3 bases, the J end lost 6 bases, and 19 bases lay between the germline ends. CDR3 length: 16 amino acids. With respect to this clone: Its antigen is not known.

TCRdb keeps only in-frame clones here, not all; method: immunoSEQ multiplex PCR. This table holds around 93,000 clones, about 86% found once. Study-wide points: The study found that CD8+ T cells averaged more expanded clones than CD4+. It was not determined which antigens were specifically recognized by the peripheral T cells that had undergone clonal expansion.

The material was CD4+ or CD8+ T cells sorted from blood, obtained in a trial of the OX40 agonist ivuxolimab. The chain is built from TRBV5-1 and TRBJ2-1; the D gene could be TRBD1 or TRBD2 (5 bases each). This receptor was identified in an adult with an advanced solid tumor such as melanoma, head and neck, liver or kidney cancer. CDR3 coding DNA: TGCGCCAGCAGCTGGCGGTCCTGGGACCAAGGCAATGAGCAGTTCTTC. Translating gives CASSWRSWDQGNEQFF.